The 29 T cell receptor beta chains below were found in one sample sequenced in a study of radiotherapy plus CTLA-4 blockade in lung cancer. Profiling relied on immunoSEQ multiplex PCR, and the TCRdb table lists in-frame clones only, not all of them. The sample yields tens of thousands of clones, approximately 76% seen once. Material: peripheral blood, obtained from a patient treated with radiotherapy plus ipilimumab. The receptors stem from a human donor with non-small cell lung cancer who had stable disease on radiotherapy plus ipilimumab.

CDR3 protein: CASSLAGVNSEGEQYF. CDR3 coding DNA: TGTGCCAGCAGCTTAGCAGGGGTCAACTCTGAGGGGGAGCAGTACTTC. The chain recombines TRBV7-9 with TRBJ2-7, with D tentatively TRBD1 or TRBD2 (5 bases each). V gave up 0 bases and J gave up 7 bases, with 19 bases separating them. The CDR3 covers 16 residues. CDR1 is SEHNR and CDR2 is FQNEAQ in the germline V gene (reference sequence).

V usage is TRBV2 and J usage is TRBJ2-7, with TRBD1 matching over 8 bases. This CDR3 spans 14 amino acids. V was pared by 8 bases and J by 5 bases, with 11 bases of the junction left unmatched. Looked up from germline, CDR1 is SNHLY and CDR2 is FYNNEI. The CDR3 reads CASVLGQGPNEQYF. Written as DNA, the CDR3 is TGTGCCAGCGTTTTAGGACAGGGACCTAACGAGCAGTACTTC.

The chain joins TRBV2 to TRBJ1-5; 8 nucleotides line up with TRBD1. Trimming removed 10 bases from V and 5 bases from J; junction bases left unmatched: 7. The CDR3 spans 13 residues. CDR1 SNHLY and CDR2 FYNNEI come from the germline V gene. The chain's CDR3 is CAKSGQGDQPQHF. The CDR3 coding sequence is TGTGCCAAGTCAGGACAGGGCGATCAGCCCCAGCATTTT.

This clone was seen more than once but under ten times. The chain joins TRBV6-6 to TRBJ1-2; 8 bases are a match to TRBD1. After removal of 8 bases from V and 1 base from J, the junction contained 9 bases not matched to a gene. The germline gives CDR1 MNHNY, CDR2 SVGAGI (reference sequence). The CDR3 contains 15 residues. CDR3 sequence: CASQKLTGVNYGYTF. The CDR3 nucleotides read TGTGCCAGCCAGAAGCTGACAGGGGTTAACTATGGCTACACCTTC.

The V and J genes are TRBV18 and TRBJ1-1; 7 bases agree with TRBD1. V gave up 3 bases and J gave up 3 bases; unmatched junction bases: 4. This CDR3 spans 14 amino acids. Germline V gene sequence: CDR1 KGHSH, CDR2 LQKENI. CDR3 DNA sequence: TGTGCCAGCTCACCTGGACAGGTGGACACTGAAGCTTTCTTT. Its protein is CASSPGQVDTEAFF.

This CDR3 reads CASSLMTGGSGIGYTF. The DNA for the CDR3 is TGTGCCAGCAGTCTGATGACAGGGGGCAGTGGAATTGGCTACACCTTC. The chain is built from TRBV28 and TRBJ1-2, with 10 bases aligning to TRBD1. This CDR3 contains 16 residues. V gave up 5 bases and J gave up 7 bases; unmatched junction bases: 13. From germline, CDR1 is MDHEN and CDR2 SYDVKM.

This chain's CDR3 is CASSFREKNTEAFF. CDR3 DNA: TGTGCCAGCAGCTTTAGGGAAAAGAACACTGAAGCTTTCTTT. This chain links TRBV11-2 with TRBJ1-1, with D uncertain. The V end lost 3 bases, the J end lost 1 base, and 9 bases lay between the germline ends. The CDR3 is 14 amino acids. The germline V gene encodes CDR1 SGHAT and CDR2 FQNNGV.

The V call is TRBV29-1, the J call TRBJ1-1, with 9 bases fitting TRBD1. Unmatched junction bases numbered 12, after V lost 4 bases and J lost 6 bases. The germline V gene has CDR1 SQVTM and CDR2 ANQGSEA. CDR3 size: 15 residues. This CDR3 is CSVAPTLQGASEAFF. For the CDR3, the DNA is TGCAGCGTTGCGCCGACTTTACAGGGGGCATCTGAAGCTTTCTTT.

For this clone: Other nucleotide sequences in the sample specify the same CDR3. CDR3 in DNA: TGTGCCAGCAGTCCGGCGGTCTACGAGCAGTACTTC. Its translation: CASSPAVYEQYF. The chain combines TRBV7-2 with TRBJ2-7; D is unresolved. Germline-derived CDR1 and CDR2 are SGHTA and FQGNSA. This CDR3 spans 12 amino acids. V was pared by 6 bases and J by 3 bases, with 9 bases between.

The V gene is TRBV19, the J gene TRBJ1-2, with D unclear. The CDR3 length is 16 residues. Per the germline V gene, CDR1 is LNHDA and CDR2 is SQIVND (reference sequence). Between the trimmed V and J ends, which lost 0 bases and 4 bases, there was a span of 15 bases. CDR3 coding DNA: TGTGCCAGTAGTATAGATGACGGCAGCCTGAGCTATGGCTACACCTTC. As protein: CASSIDDGSLSYGYTF.

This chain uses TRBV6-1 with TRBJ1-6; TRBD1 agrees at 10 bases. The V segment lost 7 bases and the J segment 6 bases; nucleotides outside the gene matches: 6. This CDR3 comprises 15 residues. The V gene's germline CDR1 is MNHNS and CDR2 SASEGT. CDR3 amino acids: CASNRQGARNSPLHF. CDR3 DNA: TGTGCCAGCAATCGACAGGGGGCGCGTAATTCACCCCTCCACTTT.

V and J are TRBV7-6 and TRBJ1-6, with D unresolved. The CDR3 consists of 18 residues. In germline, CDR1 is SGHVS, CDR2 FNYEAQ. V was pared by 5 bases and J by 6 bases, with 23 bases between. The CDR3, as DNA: TGTGCCAGCAGCCCCGAGGGCATCCCGAGACGGGTTAATTCACCCCTCCACTTT. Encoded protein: CASSPEGIPRRVNSPLHF. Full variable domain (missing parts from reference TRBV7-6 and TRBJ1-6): GAGVSQSPRYKVTKRGQDVALRCDPISGHVSLYWYRQALGQGPEFLTYFNYEAQQDKSGLPNDRFSAERPEGSISTLTIQRTEQRDSAMYRCASSPEGIPRRVNSPLHFGNGTRLTVT.

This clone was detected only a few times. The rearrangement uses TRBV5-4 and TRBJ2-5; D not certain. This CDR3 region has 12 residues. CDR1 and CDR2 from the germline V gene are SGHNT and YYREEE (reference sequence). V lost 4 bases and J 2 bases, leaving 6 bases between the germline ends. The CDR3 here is CASSVTQETQYF. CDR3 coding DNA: TGTGCCAGCAGCGTCACACAAGAGACCCAGTACTTC.

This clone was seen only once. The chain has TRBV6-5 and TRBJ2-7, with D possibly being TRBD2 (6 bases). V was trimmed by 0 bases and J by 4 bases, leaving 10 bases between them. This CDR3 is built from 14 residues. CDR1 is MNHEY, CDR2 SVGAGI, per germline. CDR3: CASSYSGGRYEQYF. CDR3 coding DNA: TGTGCCAGCAGTTACTCCGGAGGGAGGTACGAGCAGTACTTC.

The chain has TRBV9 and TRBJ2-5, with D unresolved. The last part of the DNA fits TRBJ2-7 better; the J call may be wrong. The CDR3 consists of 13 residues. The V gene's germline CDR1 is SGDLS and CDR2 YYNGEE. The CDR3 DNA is TGTGCCAGCAGCGTAGATATGTCCTACGAGCAGTACTTC. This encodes CASSVDMSYEQYF.

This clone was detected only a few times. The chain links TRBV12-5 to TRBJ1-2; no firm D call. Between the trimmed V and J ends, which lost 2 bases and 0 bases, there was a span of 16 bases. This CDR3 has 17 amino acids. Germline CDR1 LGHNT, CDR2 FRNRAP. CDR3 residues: CASGLPWFGGPNYGYTF. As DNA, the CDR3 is TGTGCTAGTGGTTTGCCCTGGTTTGGCGGGCCTAACTATGGCTACACCTTC.

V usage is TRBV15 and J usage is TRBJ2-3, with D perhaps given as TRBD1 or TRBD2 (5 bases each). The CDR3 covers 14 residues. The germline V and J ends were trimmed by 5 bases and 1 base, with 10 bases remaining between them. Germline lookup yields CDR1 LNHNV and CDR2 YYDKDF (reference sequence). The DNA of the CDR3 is TGTGCCACCAGCTCTTTGGGGGGCACAGATACGCAGTATTTT. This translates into CATSSLGGTDTQYF.

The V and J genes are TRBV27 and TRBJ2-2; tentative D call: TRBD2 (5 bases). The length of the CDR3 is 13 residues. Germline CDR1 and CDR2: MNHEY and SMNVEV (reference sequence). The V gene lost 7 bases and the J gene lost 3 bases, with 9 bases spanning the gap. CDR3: CASTRGYTGELFF. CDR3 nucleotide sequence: TGTGCCAGCACTCGCGGGTACACCGGGGAGCTGTTTTTT.

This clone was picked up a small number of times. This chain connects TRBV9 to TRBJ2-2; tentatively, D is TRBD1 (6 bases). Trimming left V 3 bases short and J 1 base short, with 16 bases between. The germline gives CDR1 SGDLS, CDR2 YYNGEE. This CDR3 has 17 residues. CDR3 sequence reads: CASSAHDRRRNTGELFF. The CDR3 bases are TGTGCCAGCAGCGCCCATGACAGGAGAAGGAACACCGGGGAGCTGTTTTTT. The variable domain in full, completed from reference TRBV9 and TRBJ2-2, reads DSGVTQTPKHLITATGQRVTLRCSPRSGDLSVYWYQQSLDQGLQFLIQYYNGEERAKGNILERFSAQQFPDLHSELNLSSLELGDSALYFCASSAHDRRRNTGELFFGEGSRLTVL.

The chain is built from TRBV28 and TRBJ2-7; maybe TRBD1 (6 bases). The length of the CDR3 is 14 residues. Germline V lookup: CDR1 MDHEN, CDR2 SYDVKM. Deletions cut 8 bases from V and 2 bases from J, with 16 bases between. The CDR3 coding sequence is TGTGCCAGCCATTCGGGGCAGGGGACCTACGAGCAGTACGTC. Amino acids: CASHSGQGTYEQYV.

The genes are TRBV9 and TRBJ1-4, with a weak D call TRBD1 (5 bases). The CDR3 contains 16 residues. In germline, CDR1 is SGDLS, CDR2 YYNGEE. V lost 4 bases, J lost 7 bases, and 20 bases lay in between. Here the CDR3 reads CASSSASGTNGEKLFF. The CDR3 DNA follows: TGTGCCAGCAGCTCGGCGTCCGGGACGAATGGTGAAAAACTGTTTTTT.

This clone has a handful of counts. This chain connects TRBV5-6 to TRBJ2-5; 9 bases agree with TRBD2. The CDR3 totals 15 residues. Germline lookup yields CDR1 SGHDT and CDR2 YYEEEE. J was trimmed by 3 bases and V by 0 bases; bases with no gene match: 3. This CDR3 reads CASSLAGGGEETQYF. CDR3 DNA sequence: TGTGCCAGCAGCTTGGCTGGCGGGGGGGAAGAGACCCAGTACTTC.

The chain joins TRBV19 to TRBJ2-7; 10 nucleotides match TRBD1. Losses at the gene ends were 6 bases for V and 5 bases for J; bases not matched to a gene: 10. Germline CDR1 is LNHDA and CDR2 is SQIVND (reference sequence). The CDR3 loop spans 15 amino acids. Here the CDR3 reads CASSVSGQGIHEQYF. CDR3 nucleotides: TGTGCCAGTAGCGTTTCGGGACAGGGGATCCACGAGCAGTACTTC.

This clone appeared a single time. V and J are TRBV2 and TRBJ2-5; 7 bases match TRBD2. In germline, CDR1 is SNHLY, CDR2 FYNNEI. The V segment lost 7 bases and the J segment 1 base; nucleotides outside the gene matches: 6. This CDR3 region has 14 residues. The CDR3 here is CASTPGRVQETQYF. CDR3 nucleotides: TGTGCCAGCACCCCGGGGAGGGTCCAAGAGACCCAGTACTTC.

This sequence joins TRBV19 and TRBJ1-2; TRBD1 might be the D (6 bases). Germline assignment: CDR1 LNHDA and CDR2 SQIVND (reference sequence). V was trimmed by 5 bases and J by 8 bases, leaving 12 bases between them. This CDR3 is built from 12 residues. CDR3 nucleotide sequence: TGTGCCAGTAGTTCACAGGGAGGGGGCTACACCTTC. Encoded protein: CASSSQGGGYTF. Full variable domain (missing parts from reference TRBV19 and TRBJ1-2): DGGITQSPKYLFRKEGQNVTLSCEQNLNHDAMYWYRQDPGQGLRLIYYSQIVNDFQKGDIAEGYSVSREKKESFPLTVTSAQKNPTAFYLCASSSQGGGYTFGSGTRLTVV.

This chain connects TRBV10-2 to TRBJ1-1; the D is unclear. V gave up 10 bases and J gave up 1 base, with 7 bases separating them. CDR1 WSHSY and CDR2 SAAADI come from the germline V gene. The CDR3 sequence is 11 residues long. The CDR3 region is CAISQNTEAFF. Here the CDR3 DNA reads TGCGCCATTTCACAGAACACTGAAGCTTTCTTT.

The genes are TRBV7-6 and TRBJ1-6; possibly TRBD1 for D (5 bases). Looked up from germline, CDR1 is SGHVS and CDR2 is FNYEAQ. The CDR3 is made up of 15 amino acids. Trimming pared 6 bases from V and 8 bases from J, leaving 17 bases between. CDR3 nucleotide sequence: TGTGCCAGCAGGAGTCAGGGTGCCGGGGATTCACCCCTCCACTTT. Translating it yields CASRSQGAGDSPLHF.

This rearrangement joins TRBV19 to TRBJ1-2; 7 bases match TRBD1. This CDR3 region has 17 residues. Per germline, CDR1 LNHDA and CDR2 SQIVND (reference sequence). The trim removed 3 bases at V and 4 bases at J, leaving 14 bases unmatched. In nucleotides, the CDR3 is TGTGCCAGTAGTATTTCGTCCGGGACAGAAGGTGGCTATGGCTACACCTTC. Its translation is CASSISSGTEGGYGYTF.

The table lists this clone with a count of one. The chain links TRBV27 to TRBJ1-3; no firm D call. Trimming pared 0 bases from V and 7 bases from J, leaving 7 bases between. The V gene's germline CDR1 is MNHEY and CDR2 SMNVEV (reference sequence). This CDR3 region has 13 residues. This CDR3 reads CASSLSAGNTIYF. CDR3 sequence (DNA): TGTGCCAGCAGTTTATCGGCGGGCAACACCATATATTTT.